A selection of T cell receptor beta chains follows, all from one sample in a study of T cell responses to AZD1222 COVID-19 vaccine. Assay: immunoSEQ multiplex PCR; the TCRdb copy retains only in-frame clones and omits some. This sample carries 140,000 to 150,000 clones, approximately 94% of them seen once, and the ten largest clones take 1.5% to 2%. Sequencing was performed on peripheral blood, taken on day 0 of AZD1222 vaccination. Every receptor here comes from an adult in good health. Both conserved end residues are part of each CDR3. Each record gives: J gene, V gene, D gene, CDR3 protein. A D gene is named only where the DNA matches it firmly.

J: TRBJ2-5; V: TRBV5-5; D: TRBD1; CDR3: CASSRQGETQYF
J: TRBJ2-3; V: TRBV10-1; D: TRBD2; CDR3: CASSEGGVGLHTDTQYF
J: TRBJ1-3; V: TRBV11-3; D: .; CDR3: CASSLGGPDVLQNTIYF
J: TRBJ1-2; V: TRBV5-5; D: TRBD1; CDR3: CASSSGQANYGYTF
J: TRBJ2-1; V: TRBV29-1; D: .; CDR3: CSVEGAGNYNEQFF
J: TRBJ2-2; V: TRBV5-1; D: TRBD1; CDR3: CATPTGSGELFF
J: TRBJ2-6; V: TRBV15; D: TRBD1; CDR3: CATSEAGGLFNSGANVLTF
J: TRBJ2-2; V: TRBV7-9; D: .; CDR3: CASSSPGTRAGELFF
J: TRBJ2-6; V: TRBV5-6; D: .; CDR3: CASFGLEGANVLTF
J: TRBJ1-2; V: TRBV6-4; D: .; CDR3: CASSDGNYGYTF
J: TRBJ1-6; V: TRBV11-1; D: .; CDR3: CASSPRGKVRDSPLHF
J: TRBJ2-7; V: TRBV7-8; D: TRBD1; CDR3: CASSFRDRGYEQYF
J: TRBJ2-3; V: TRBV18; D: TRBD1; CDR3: CASTPVRQGTDTQYF
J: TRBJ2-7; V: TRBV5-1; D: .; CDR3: CASSLAPEQISYEQYF
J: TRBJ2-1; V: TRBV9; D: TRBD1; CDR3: CASSADRGSYNEQFF
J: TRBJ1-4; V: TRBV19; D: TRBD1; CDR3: CASSRGQGTTNEKLFF
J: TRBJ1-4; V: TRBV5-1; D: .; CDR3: CASSSRDVGEKLFF
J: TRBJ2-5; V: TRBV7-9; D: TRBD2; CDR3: CASSRGESGRRETQYF
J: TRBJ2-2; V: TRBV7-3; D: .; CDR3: CASSLRPTLAPNTGELFF
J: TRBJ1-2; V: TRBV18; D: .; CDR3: CASSPTGKHYGYTF
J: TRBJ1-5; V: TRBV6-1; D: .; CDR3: CASSEAGGRRQPQHF
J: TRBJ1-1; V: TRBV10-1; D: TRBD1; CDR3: CASSETYRGGVAFF
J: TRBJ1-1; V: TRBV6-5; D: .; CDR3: CASSYSRFGGNTEAFF
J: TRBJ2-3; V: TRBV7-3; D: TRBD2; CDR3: CASSLNRGGVTDTQYF
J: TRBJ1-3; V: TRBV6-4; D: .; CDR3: CASSTGNTIYF
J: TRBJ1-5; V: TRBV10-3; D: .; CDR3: CAIRTGENQPQHF
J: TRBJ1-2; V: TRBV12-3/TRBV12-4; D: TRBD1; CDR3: CASRRDRGEAF
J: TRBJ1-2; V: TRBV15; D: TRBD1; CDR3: CATSSAGTGSNYGYTF
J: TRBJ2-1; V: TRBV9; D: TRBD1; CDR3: CASSRRGTGSYNEQFF
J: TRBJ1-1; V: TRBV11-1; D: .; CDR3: CASSLGSGRNTEAFF
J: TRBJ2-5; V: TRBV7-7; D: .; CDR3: CASSRTGLLGETQYF
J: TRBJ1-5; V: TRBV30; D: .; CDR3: CAWSLAPRQPQHF
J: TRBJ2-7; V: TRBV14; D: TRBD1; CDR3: CASSLTGSHEQYF
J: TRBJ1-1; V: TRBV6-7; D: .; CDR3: CASSYSYSWDTEAFF
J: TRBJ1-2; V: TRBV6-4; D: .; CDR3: CASSDSSRTGYGYTF
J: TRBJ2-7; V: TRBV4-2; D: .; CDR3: CASSQVGGPESYEQYF
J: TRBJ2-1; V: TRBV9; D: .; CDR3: CASSVGQGTYNEQFF
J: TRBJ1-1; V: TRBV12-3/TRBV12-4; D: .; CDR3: CASSPQTEAEAFF
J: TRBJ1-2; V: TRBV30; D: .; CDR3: CAWKGRGYGYTF
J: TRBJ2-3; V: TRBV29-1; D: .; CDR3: CSVEMGDPEDTQYF
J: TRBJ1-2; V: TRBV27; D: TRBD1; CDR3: CASSLFLRQGVLGGYTF
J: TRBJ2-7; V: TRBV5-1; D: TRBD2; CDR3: CASSYGTSDSYEQYF
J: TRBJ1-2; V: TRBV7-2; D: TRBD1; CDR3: CASSFSGTGGGFYGYTF
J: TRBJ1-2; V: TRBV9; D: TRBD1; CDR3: CASSVGVGDRGLRNYGYTF
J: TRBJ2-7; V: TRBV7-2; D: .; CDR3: CASSFYGDEQYF
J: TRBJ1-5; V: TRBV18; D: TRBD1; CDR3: CASSTGQGVGNQPQHF
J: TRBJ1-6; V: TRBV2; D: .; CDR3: CASSEAFTTPLHF
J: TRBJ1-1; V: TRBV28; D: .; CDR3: CASSLAQEGRTEAFF
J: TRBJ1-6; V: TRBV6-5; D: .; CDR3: CASSRQYNSPLHF
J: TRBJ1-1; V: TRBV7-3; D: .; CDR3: CASRYDPNTEAFF
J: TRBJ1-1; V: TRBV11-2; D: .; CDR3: CASSFTGRTEAFF
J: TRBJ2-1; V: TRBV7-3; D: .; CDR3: CASSLGGAKNEQFF
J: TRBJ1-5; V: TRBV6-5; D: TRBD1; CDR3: CASTGQGNQPQHF
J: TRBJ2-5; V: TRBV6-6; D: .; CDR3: CASSYLVGGGETQYF
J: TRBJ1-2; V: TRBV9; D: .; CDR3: CASSGSGGHVYGYTF